The 10 T cell receptor beta chains in this list originate from one sample, sequenced in a study of memory CD4+ T cells and cytomegalovirus serostatus (dated by TCRdb to the late 2010s). Receptor amplification or capture employed the immunoSEQ multiplex PCR assay. TCRdb took over this immuneACCESS table, retaining in-frame rearrangements with V and J assigned. Such tables are incomplete; in checked studies, under half of the missing clones stem from an unresolved V gene, and the remainder is unexplained. The sample records tens of thousands of clones, over 60% of which are singletons. The top ten hold about 2.1% of the sample. Single viable CD3+CD4+CD8-CD45RO+ cells were sorted as memory CD4+ T cells on a FACSAria II. The sequencing input was memory CD4+ T cells from blood. Every receptor here comes from an adult in good health and CMV-seronegative.

The table lists this clone with a count of one. The rearrangement links TRBV6-6 to TRBJ2-1; tentatively, D is TRBD1 or TRBD2 (6 bases each). This CDR3 is built from 13 residues. Germline assignment: CDR1 MNHNY and CDR2 SVGAGI (reference sequence). Trimming removed 10 bases at V and 7 bases at J, with 17 bases between. CDR3 loop: CANSVGGGNEQFF. CDR3 in DNA: TGTGCCAACAGCGTGGGGGGCGGGAATGAGCAGTTCTTC.

This sequence joins TRBV7-2 and TRBJ1-2; D perhaps matches TRBD1 (6 bases). V lost 5 bases, J lost 5 bases, and 18 bases lay in between. Germline CDR1 and CDR2: SGHTA and FQGNSA. There are 15 residues in the CDR3. The CDR3 protein is CASSTAGTTFYGYTF. The CDR3 nucleotides are TGTGCCAGCAGCACAGCCGGGACAACTTTTTATGGCTACACCTTC.

This clone was observed a handful of times. The sample has other DNA sequences that encode this CDR3 too. The chain has TRBV6-5 and TRBJ1-2, with a tentative D call TRBD1 (5 bases). CDR1 MNHEY and CDR2 SVGAGI come from the germline V gene. The CDR3 consists of 13 residues. Trimming shortened V by 6 bases and J by 2 bases, and 10 bases separated the two germline ends. In DNA, the CDR3 is TGTGCCAGCAGGCGCGACAGCAACTATGGCTACACCTTC. It is translated as CASRRDSNYGYTF.

This chain links TRBV19 with TRBJ1-1; D gene uncertain. Germline assignment: CDR1 LNHDA and CDR2 SQIVND (reference sequence). This CDR3 is built from 13 residues. Trimming took 4 bases from V and 1 from J, leaving 7 bases between them. DNA for the CDR3: TGTGCCAGTAGTAAGACCTGGAACACTGAAGCTTTCTTT. As protein: CASSKTWNTEAFF.

This chain connects TRBV5-5 to TRBJ1-4, with unresolved D. Germline CDR1 reads SGHKS; CDR2 reads YYEKEE (reference sequence). CDR3 length equals 18 residues. The ends were cut back, 3 bases at V and 1 base at J, with 19 bases in the middle. The CDR3: CASSSLGSLIKTNEKLFF. The DNA of the CDR3 is TGTGCCAGCAGCTCTTTAGGGTCCTTGATTAAAACTAATGAAAAACTGTTTTTT.

This sequence joins TRBV2 and TRBJ2-3; the D is unclear. The ends were cut back, 5 bases at V and 7 bases at J, with 10 bases in the middle. CDR1 is SNHLY, CDR2 FYNNEI, per germline. This CDR3 is built from 12 residues. CDR3 region: CASSPQRNTQYF. The CDR3 nucleotides read TGTGCCAGCAGTCCACAGAGAAATACGCAGTATTTT.

Written as DNA, the CDR3 is TGTGCCAGTAGTAAAGAAGGGACTATCAACACCGGGGAGCTGTTTTTT. This gives the protein CASSKEGTINTGELFF. V gene TRBV19 combines with J gene TRBJ2-2; 7 positions agree with TRBD2. In germline, CDR1 is LNHDA, CDR2 SQIVND (reference sequence). CDR3 length: 16 residues. V shed 4 bases, J shed 2 bases, and the junction held 7 bases outside the gene matches.

This clone was found a few times. The CDR3 region has the DNA TGTGCCAGCAGCCGGACTAGCGGGGGGTACACCGGGGAGCTGTTTTTT. This sequence encodes CASSRTSGGYTGELFF. The rearrangement links TRBV7-9 to TRBJ2-2, with 14 bases lining up with TRBD2. Trimming at V came to 5 bases and at J to 3 bases, leaving 2 bases not matched to a gene. The CDR3 loop spans 16 amino acids. Germline V gene sequence: CDR1 SEHNR, CDR2 FQNEAQ (reference sequence).

This clone was observed once. J is TRBJ2-7 and V is TRBV6-1; 7 bases line up with TRBD1. The CDR3 is 13 amino acids. V gave up 5 bases and J gave up 4 bases; unmatched junction bases: 5. In germline, CDR1 is MNHNS, CDR2 SASEGT. CDR3: CASSTEQGYEQYF. CDR3 in DNA: TGTGCCAGCAGTACAGAACAGGGGTACGAGCAGTACTTC.

This chain joins TRBV7-3 and TRBJ1-2; D not certain. V gave up 2 bases and J gave up 8 bases, with 12 bases separating them. This CDR3 spans 13 amino acids. Germline CDR1 SGHTA, CDR2 FQGTGA. The CDR3 region is CASSLDGQYGYTF. DNA of the CDR3: TGTGCCAGCAGCTTAGATGGGCAGTACGGCTACACCTTC.